Sequencing of this TCR beta chain was carried out in a study of OX40 agonist ivuxolimab in advanced cancers. In terms of the full investigation: The costimulatory receptor OX40 (CD134) was targeted by ivuxolimab, a fully human IgG2 agonistic monoclonal antibody. Intravenous ivuxolimab was administered to patients every 2 weeks at six dose levels: 0.01, 0.1, 0.3, 1.5, 3 and 10 mg/kg. Of the 50 to 55 patients in dose escalation, some 20 had hepatocellular carcinoma, about 15 had melanoma, 9 had renal cell carcinoma and 9 had head and neck cancer. The dose-escalation cohort was about 86% male with a mean age of around 62 years, ranging from roughly 23 to 79. Patients were allowed to have had prior anti-PD-1, anti-PD-L1 or anti-CTLA-4 therapy, and around 43% of the dose-escalation patients had been treated with checkpoint inhibitors. Three dose-escalation patients achieved partial responses, one with hepatocellular carcinoma and two with cutaneous melanoma. The point of sequencing TCRbeta in the periphery was to test whether ivuxolimab changed TCR sequence diversity and drove clonal T-cell expansion. The paper reports the monotherapy dose-escalation portion (N of about 50 patients) of the phase I ivuxolimab trial.

Measured from the cysteine to the phenylalanine, the CDR3 is 16 residues long. The sequence is cut down to CDR3 DNA, 48 bases in frame from base 1. The germline ends are 16 bases apart after V is trimmed by 5 bases and J by 1 base. The germline V gene yields SGHTA for CDR1 and FQGNSA for CDR2. Genomic DNA was extracted from sorted cells for sequencing of the TCRbeta CDR3 region. The immunoSEQ Assay was used to sequence the TCRbeta CDR3 regions. TCRdb stores this immuneACCESS table with in-frame sequences only. Part of the clones is absent; in the studies checked, under half of the shortfall reflects unresolved V genes, and no reason is known for the rest. Counted in this sample were more than 95,000 clones; approximately 93% of them appeared once. Approximately 0.2% of the sample belongs to the ten largest clones. Patients with autoimmune disease history or receiving systemic immunosuppression were excluded from the trial. Peripheral blood for TCR sequencing was collected from all dose cohorts at baseline, on cycle 4 day 1, and on cycle 7 day 1. The samples were taken from a phase I, first-in-human, multicenter, open-label dose-escalation trial of ivuxolimab. The trial enrolled adults with locally advanced or metastatic head and neck squamous cell, hepatocellular, melanoma or renal cell carcinoma. Before TCR sequencing, CD4+ and CD8+ T cells were separately sorted from peripheral blood.

Study-level results and caveats: After ivuxolimab, expanded clones were on average more numerous among CD8+ T cells than among CD4+ T cells. Clonal expansion of both CD4+ and CD8+ blood T cells was observed from baseline to week 6 at doses 0.1 to 3.0 mg/kg. Low levels of normalized T-cell clonal expansion were also seen in some patients who did not respond. Antigen specificity was not determined for the clonally expanded peripheral T cells. In the 0.1-3.0 mg/kg groups, partial responders were among the patients with the lowest normalized peripheral clonal expansion, particularly in CD8+ T cells.

As to this clone: Its antigen target is currently unknown. The input lacks base qualities; no much larger clone sits a single base away.

The receptor's source is an adult with an advanced solid tumor such as melanoma, head and neck, liver or kidney cancer. The receptor chain draws on TRBV7-2 and TRBJ2-3; the D gene is perhaps TRBD1, from 6 matching bases. This material consisted of CD4+ or CD8+ T cells sorted from blood, taken in a trial of the OX40 agonist ivuxolimab. Here the CDR3 is given as CASSLQGLLRTDTQYF. In nucleotide form, the sequence is TGTGCCAGCAGCCTACAGGGCCTACTTCGCACAGATACGCAGTATTTT.